What follows is one T cell receptor beta chain and its context. For the second PCR, which ran for roughly 6 to 12 cycles, a sample-barcoded 5' primer and a J-beta primer mix were used. TCRdb re-called the 5' RACE reads with MiXCR, one entry per CDR3 protein. The sample has around 580,000 distinct CDR3 sequences; around half are singletons. CDR1 and CDR2 (germline): SGHRS, YFSETQ. V dropped 5 bases and J dropped 0 bases, with 12 bases sitting between them. The CDR3 has 14 amino acids. This sample was included in a study of blood T cells in healthy people across ages. The chain carries TRBV5-1 and TRBJ2-7; TRBD2 is a possible D gene (7 bases). The receptor was isolated from a man at least 80 years old in good health. The sequencing sample was made of blood. The CDR3 loop reads CASRRGEGSYEQYF. The CDR3 region has the DNA TGCGCCAGCAGGAGGGGGGAGGGCTCCTACGAGCAGTACTTC. Using reference TRBV5-1 and TRBJ2-7 for the parts outside the CDR3, the full variable domain is KAGVTQTPRYLIKTRGQQVTLSCSPISGHRSVSWYQQTPGQGLQFLFEYFSETQRNKGNFPGRFSGRQFSNSRSEMNVSTLELGDSALYLCASRRGEGSYEQYFGPGTRLTVT.